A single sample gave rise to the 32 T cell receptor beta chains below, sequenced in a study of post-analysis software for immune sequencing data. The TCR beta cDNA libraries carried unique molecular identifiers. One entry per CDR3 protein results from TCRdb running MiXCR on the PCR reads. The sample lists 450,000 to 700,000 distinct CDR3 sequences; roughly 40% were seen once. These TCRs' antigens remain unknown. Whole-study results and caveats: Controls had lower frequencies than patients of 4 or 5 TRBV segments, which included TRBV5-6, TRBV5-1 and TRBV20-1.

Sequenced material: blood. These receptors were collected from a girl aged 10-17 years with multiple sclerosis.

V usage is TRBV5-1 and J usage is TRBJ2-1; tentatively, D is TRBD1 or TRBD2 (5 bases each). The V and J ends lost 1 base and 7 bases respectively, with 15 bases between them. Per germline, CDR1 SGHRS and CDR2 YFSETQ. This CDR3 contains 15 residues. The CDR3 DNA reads TGCGCCAGCAGCTTGAATAGCGATTCAGGGAATGAGCAGTTCTTC. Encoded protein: CASSLNSDSGNEQFF.

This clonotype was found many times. Here the CDR3 DNA reads TGTGCCAGCAGTTGGACTAGCGGGGGCTCCTACGAGCAGTACTTC. This gives the protein CASSWTSGGSYEQYF. This chain links TRBV6-5 with TRBJ2-7; 13 positions agree with TRBD2. This CDR3 has 15 amino acids. The germline gives CDR1 MNHEY, CDR2 SVGAGI. V was pared by 4 bases and J by 0 bases, with 0 bases of the junction left unmatched.

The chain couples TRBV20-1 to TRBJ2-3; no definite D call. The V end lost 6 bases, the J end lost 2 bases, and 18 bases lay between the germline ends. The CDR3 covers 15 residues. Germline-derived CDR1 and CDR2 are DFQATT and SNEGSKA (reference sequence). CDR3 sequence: CSASATFQYTDTQYF. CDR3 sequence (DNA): TGCAGTGCCAGTGCGACTTTCCAGTACACAGATACGCAGTATTTT.

The CDR3 sequence is CASSLGGSFLNEQYF. Written as DNA, the CDR3 is TGTGCCAGCAGTTTAGGTGGGAGTTTCCTCAACGAGCAGTACTTC. The chain carries TRBV27 and TRBJ2-5; D is perhaps TRBD2 (5 bases). The assigned J gene may be wrong: the sequence end matches TRBJ2-7 better. Germline loops: CDR1 MNHEY, CDR2 SMNVEV (reference sequence). CDR3 length equals 15 residues.

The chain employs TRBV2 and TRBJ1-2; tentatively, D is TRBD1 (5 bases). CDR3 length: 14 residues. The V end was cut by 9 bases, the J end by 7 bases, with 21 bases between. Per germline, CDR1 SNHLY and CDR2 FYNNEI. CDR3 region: CARDPRAGKGGYTF. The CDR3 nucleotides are TGTGCCAGAGACCCCCGGGCAGGGAAAGGTGGCTACACCTTC.

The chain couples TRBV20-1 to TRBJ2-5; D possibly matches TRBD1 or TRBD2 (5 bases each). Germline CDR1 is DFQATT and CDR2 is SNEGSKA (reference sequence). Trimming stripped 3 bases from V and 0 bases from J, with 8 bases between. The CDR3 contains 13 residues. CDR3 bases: TGCAGTGCTAGCGGGGCTTACCAAGAGACCCAGTACTTC. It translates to CSASGAYQETQYF.

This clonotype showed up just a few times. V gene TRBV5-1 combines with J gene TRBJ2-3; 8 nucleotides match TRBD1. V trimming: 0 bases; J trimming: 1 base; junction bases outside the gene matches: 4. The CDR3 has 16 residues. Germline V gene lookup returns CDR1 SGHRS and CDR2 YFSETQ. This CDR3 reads CASSLEGRGRTDTQYF. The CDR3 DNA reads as TGCGCCAGCAGCTTGGAAGGCAGGGGGCGCACAGATACGCAGTATTTT.

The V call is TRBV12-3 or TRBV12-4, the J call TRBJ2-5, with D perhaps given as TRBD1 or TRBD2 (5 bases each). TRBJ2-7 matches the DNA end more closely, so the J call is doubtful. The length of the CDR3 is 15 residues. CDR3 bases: TGTGCCAGCAGCCTCGACAGCGCGACTACCTACGAGCAGTACTTC. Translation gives CASSLDSATTYEQYF.

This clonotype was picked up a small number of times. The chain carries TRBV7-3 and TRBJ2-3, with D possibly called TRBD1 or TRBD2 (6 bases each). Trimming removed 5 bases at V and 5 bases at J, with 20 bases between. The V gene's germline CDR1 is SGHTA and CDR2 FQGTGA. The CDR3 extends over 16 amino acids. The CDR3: CASSQGGGTLGDTQYF. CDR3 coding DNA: TGTGCCAGCAGCCAAGGAGGGGGGACGCTTGGAGATACGCAGTATTTT.

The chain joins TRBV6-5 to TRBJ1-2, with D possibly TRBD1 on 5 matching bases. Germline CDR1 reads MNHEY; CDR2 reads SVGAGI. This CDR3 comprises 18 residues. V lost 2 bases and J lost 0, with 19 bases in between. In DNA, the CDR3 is TGTGCCAGCAGTTACCCTACTCGCAGGGATCTCGCTAACTATGGCTACACCTTC. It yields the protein CASSYPTRRDLANYGYTF.

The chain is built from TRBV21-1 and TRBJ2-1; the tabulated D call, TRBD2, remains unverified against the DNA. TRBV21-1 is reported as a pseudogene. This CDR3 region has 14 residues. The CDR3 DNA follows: TGTGCCAGCAGCAAAGAGGTCGGGAGCTATGAGCAGTTCTTC. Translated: CASSKEVGSYEQFF.

CDR3 residues: CASSPRRQSLSYEQYF. CDR3 coding DNA: TGTGCCAGCAGTCCCCGACGGCAGAGCCTCTCCTACGAGCAGTACTTC. The gene calls are TRBV12-3 or TRBV12-4 and TRBJ2-7; D uncertain. This CDR3 is built from 16 residues. Trimming removed 5 bases at V and 0 bases at J, with 17 bases between.

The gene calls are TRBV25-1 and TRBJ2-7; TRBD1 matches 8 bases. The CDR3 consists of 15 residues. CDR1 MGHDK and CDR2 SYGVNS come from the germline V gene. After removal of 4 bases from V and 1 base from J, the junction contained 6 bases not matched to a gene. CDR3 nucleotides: TGTGCCAGCAGTGCGGACAGGGTTGGATCCTACGAGCAGTACTTC. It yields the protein CASSADRVGSYEQYF.

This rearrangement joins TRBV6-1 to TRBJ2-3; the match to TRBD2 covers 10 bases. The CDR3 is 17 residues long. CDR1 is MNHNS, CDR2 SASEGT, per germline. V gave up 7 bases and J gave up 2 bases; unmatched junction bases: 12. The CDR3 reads CASIPSGRETITDTQYF. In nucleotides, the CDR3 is TGTGCCAGCATTCCAAGCGGGAGGGAAACTATCACAGATACGCAGTATTTT.

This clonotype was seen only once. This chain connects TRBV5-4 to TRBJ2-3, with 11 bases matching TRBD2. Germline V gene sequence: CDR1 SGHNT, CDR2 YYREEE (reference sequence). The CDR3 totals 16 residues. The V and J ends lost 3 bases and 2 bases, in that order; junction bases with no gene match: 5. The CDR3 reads CASSSLGLADTDTQYF. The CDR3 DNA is TGTGCCAGCAGCTCTTTGGGACTAGCGGACACAGATACGCAGTATTTT.

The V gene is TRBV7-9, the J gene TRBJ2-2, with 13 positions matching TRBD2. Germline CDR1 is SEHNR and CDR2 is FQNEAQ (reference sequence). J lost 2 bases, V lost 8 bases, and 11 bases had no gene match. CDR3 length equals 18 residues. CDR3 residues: CASRRGTSGAANTGELFF. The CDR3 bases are TGTGCCAGCCGACGTGGGACTAGCGGGGCGGCTAACACCGGGGAGCTGTTTTTT.

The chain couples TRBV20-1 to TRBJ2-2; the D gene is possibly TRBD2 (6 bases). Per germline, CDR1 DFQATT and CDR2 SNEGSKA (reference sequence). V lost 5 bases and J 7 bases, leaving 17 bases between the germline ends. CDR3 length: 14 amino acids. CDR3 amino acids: CSARERDHGGELFF. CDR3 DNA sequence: TGCAGTGCTCGGGAGAGGGATCATGGCGGGGAGCTGTTTTTT.

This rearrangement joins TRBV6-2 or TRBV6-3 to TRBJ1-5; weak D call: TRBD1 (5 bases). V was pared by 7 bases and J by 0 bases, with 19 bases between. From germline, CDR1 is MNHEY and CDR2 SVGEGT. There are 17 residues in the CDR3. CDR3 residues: CASTQTGDPSSNQPQHF. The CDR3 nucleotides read TGTGCCAGCACCCAAACGGGGGACCCTTCTAGCAATCAGCCCCAGCATTTT.

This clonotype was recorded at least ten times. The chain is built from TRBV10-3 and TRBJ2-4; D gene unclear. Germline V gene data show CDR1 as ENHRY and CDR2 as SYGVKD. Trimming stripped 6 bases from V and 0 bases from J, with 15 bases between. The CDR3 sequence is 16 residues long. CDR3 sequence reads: CAIRAGGNLAKNIQYF. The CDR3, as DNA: TGTGCCATCAGAGCCGGCGGAAATCTAGCCAAAAACATTCAGTACTTC.

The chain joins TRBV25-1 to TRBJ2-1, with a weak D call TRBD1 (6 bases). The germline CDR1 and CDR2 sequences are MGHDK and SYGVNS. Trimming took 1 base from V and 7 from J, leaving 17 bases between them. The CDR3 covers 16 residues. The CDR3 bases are TGTGCCAGCAGTGAATTAGGGGGACACCTTAGTAATGAGCAGTTCTTC. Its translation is CASSELGGHLSNEQFF.

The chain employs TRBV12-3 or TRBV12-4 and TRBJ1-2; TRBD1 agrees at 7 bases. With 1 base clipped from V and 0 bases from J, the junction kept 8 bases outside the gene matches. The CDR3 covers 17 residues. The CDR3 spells CASSLGSQGVANYGYTF. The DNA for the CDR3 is TGTGCCAGCAGTTTAGGCTCGCAGGGGGTAGCTAACTATGGCTACACCTTC.

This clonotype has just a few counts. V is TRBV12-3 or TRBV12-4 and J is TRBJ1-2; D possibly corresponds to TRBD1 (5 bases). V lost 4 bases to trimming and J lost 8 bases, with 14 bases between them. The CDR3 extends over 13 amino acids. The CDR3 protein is CASSSSGSSGYTF. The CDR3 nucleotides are TGTGCCAGCAGTTCCTCAGGGAGTTCGGGCTACACCTTC.

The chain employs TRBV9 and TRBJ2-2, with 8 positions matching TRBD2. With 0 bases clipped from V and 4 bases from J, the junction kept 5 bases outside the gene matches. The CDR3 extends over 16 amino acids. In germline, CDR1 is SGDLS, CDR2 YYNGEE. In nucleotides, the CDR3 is TGTGCCAGCAGCGTAGGGAGCGGGGGTCCCACCGGGGAGCTGTTTTTT. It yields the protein CASSVGSGGPTGELFF.

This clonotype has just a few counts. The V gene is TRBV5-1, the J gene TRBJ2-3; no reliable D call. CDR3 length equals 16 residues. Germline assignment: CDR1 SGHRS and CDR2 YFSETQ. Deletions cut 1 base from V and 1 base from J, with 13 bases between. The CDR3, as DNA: TGCGCCAGCAGCTTGATTCCCTCGACCGGCACAGATACGCAGTATTTT. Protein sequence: CASSLIPSTGTDTQYF. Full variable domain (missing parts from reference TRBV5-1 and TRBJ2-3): KAGVTQTPRYLIKTRGQQVTLSCSPISGHRSVSWYQQTPGQGLQFLFEYFSETQRNKGNFPGRFSGRQFSNSRSEMNVSTLELGDSALYLCASSLIPSTGTDTQYFGPGTRLTVL.

This chain's CDR3 is CASSFETTDNEQFF. CDR3 coding DNA: TGTGCCAGCAGTTTTGAGACAACCGACAATGAGCAGTTCTTC. The chain uses TRBV12-3 or TRBV12-4 and TRBJ2-1; D is unclear. The CDR3 has 14 residues. The V end was cut by 3 bases, the J end by 5 bases, with 11 bases between.

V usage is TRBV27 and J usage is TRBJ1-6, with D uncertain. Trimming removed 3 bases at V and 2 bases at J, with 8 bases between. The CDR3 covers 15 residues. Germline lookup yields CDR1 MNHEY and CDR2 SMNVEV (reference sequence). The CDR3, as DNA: TGTGCCAGCAGTTTTTTACATCCCTATAATTCACCCCTCCACTTT. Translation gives CASSFLHPYNSPLHF.

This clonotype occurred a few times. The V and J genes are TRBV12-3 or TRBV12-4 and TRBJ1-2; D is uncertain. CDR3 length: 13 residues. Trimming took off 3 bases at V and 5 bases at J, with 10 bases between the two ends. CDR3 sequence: CASSFDGDYGYTF. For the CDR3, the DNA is TGTGCCAGCAGTTTTGATGGGGATTATGGCTACACCTTC.

CDR3 amino acids: CASSRRTVLNTEAFF. The CDR3 bases are TGTGCCAGCAGCCGGAGGACAGTTTTGAACACTGAAGCTTTCTTT. The J gene is TRBJ1-1, the V gene TRBV6-2 or TRBV6-3, with D maybe TRBD1 (6 bases). Germline-derived CDR1 and CDR2 are MNHEY and SVGEGT. Trimming left V 6 bases short and J 0 bases short, with 14 bases between. The CDR3 loop spans 15 amino acids.

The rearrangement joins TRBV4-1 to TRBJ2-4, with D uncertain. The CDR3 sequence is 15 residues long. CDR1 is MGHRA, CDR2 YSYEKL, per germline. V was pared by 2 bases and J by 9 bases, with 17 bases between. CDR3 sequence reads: CASSQSLGVQGIQYF. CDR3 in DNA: TGCGCCAGCAGCCAAAGCCTGGGCGTTCAAGGCATTCAGTACTTC.

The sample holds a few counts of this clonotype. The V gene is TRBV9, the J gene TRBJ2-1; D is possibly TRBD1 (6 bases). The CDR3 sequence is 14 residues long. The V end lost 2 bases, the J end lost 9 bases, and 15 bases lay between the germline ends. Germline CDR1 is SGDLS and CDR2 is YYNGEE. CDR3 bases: TGTGCCAGCAGCGTCATGAGGGGGTCGAGTGAGCAGTTCTTC. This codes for CASSVMRGSSEQFF. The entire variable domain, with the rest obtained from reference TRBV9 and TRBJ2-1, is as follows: DSGVTQTPKHLITATGQRVTLRCSPRSGDLSVYWYQQSLDQGLQFLIQYYNGEERAKGNILERFSAQQFPDLHSELNLSSLELGDSALYFCASSVMRGSSEQFFGPGTRLTVL.

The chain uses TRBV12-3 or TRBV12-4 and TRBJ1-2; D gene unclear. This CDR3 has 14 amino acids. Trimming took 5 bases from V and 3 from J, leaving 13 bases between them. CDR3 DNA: TGTGCCAGCAGTGTATCGACGCCAGACTATGGCTACACCTTC. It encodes CASSVSTPDYGYTF.

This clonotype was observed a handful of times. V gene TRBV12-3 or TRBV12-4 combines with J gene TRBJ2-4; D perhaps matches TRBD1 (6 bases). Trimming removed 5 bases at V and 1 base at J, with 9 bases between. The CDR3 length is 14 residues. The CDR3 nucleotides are TGTGCCAGCAGTCCAGGGGAGGCCAAAAACATTCAGTACTTC. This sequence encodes CASSPGEAKNIQYF.